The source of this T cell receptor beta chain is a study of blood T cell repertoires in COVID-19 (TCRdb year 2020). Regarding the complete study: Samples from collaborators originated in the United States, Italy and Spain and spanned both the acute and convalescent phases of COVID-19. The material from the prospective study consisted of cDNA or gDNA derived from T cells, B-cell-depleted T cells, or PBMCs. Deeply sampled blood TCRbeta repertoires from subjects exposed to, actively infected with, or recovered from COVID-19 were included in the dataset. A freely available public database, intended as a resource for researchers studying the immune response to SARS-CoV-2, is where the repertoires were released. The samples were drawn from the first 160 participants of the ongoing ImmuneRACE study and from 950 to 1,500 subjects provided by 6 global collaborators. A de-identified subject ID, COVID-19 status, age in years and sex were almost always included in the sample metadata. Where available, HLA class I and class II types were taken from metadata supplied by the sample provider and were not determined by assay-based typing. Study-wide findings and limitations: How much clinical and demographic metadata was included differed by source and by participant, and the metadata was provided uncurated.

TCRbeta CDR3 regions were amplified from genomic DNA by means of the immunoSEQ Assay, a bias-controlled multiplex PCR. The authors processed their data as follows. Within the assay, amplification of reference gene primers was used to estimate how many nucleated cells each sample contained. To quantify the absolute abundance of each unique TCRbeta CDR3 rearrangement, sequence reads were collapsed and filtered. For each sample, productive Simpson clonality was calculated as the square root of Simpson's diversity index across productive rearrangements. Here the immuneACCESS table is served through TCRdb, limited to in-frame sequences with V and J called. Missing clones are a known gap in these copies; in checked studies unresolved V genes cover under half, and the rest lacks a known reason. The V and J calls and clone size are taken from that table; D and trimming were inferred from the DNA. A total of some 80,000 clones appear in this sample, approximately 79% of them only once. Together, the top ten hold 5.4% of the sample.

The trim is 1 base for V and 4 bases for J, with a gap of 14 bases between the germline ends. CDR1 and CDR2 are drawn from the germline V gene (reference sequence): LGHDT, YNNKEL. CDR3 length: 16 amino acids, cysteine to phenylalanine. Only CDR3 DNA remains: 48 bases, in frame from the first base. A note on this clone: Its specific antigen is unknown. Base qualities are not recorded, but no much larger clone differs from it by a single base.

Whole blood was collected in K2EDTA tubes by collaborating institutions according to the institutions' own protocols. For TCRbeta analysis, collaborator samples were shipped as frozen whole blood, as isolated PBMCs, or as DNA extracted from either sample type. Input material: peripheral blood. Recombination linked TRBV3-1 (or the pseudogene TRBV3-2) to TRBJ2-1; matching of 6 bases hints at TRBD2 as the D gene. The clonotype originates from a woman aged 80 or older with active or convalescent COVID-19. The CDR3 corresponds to CASSQGNLASYNEQFF. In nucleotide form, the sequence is TGTGCCAGCAGCCAAGGTAACCTAGCGTCATACAATGAGCAGTTCTTC.